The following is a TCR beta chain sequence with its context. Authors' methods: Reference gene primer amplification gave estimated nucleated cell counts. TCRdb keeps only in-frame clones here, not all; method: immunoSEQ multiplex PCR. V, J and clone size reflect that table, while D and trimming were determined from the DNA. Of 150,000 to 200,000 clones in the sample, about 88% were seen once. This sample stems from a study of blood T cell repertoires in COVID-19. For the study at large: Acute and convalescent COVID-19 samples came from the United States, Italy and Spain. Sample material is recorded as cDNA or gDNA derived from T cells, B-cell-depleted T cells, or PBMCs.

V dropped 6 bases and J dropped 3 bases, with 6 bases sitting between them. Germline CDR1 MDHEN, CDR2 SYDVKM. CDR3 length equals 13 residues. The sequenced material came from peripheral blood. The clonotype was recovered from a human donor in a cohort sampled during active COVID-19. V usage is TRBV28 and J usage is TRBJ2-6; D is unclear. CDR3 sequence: CASRKSGANVLTF. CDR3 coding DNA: TGTGCCAGCAGAAAGAGTGGGGCCAACGTCCTGACTTTC.